This T cell receptor (beta chain) was recorded in a study of cytomegalovirus exposure and HLA in healthy donors. The donors were part of the validation cohort, which consisted of under 150 subjects and was separate from the first cohort of under 850 subjects. The assay was immunoSEQ multiplex PCR, and TCRdb's table has in-frame clones only and misses some. The table includes roughly 330,000 clones, roughly 90% detected once. Trimming at V came to 2 bases and at J to 4 bases, leaving 6 bases not matched to a gene. The CDR3 runs 18 residues. Germline V CDR1 and CDR2: SNHLY, FYNNEI. Sequencing was performed on PBMCs. This chain uses TRBV2 with TRBJ2-1, with 15 positions matching TRBD2. The origin of this receptor is a woman aged 30 to 39 in good health and CMV-seropositive. The CDR3 bases are TGTGCCAGCAGTGAATCGGGACTAGCGGGAGGAATATACAATGAGCAGTTCTTC. Amino acid sequence: CASSESGLAGGIYNEQFF.